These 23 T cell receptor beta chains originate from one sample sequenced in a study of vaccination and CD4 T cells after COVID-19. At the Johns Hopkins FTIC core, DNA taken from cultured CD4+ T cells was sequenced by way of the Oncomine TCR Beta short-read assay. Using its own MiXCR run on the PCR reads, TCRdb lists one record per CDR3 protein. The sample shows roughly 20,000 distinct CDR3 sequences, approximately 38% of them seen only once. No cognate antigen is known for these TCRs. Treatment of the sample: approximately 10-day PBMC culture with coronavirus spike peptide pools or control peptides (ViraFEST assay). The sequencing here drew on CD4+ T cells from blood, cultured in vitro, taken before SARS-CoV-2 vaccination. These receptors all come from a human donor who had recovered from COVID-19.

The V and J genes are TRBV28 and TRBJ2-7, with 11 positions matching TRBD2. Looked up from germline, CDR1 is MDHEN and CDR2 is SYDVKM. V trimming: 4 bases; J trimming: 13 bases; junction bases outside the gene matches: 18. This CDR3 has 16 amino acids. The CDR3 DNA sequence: TGTGCCAGCAGTTCCAGTGGAACTAGCGGGAGAAAGGTAGAATACTTC. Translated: CASSSSGTSGRKVEYF. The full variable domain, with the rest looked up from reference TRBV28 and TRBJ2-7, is DVKVTQSSRYLVKRTGEKVFLECVQDMDHENMFWYRQDPGLGLRLIYFSYDVKMKEKGDIPEGYSVSREKKERFSLILESASTNQTSMYLCASSSSGTSGRKVEYFGPGTRLTVT.

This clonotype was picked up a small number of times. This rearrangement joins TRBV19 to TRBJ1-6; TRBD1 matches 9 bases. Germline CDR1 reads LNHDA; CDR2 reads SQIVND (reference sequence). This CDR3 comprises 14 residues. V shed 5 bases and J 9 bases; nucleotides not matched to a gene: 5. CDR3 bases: TGTGCCAGTAGTGTGGGACAGGGAGTTTCACCCCTCCACTTT. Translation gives CASSVGQGVSPLHF.

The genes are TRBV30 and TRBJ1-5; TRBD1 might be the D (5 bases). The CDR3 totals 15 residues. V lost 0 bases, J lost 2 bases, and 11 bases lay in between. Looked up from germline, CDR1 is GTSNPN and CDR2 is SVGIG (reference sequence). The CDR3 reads CAWSVSGNGNQPQHF. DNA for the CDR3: TGTGCCTGGAGTGTATCAGGGAATGGCAATCAGCCCCAGCATTTT.

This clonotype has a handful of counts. CDR3 region: CASSLAWGDEQYF. The CDR3 DNA sequence: TGTGCCAGCAGCTTAGCGTGGGGCGACGAGCAGTACTTC. The chain uses TRBV7-2 and TRBJ2-7, with D perhaps TRBD1 (5 bases). Trimming took off 0 bases at V and 5 bases at J, with 8 bases between the two ends. CDR1 and CDR2 (germline): SGHTA, FQGNSA. This CDR3 is built from 13 residues.

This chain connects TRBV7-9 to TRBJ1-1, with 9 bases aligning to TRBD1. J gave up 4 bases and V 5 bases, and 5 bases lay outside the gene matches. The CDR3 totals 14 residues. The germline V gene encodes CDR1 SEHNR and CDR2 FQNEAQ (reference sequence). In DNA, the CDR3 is TGTGCCAGCAGCCCTGACAGGGGGTTCACTGAAGCTTTCTTT. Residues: CASSPDRGFTEAFF.

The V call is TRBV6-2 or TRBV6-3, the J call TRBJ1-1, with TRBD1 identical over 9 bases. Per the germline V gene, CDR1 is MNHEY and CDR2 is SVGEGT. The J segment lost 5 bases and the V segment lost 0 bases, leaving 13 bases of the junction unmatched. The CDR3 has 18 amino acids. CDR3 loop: CASSYSTGTGGIRTEAFF. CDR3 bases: TGTGCCAGCAGTTACTCGACTGGAACAGGGGGCATTCGGACTGAAGCTTTCTTT.

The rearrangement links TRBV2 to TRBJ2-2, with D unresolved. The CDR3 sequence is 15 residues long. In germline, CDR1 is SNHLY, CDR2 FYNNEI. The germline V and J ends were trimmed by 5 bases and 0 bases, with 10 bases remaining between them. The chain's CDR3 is CASSQDSANTGELFF. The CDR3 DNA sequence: TGTGCCAGCAGTCAAGATTCCGCGAACACCGGGGAGCTGTTTTTT.

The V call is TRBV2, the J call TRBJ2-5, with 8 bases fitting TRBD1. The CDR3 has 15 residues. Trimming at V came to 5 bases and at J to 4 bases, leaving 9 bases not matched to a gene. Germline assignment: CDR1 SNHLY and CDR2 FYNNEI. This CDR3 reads CASSPDRGSGETQYF. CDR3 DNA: TGTGCCAGCAGTCCTGACAGGGGATCGGGAGAGACCCAGTACTTC.

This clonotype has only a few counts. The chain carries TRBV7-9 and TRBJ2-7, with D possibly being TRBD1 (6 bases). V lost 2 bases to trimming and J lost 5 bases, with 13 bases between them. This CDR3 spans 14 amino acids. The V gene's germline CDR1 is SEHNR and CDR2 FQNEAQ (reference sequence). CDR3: CASSLRTESHEQYF. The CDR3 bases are TGTGCCAGCAGCTTAAGGACAGAATCCCACGAGCAGTACTTC.

Here the CDR3 reads CAISELGLGTDTQYF. The CDR3 region has the DNA TGTGCCATCAGTGAGCTAGGACTGGGCACAGATACGCAGTATTTT. This rearrangement joins TRBV10-3 to TRBJ2-3; possibly TRBD2 for D (5 bases). Trimming shortened V by 2 bases and J by 1 base, and 10 bases separated the two germline ends. The germline V gene encodes CDR1 ENHRY and CDR2 SYGVKD. This CDR3 is 15 amino acids long.

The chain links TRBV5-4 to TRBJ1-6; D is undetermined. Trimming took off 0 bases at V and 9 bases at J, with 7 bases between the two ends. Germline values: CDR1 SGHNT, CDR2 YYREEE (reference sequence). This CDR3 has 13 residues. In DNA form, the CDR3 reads TGTGCCAGCAGCTTGGATCGGGTTTCACCCCTCCACTTT. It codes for CASSLDRVSPLHF.

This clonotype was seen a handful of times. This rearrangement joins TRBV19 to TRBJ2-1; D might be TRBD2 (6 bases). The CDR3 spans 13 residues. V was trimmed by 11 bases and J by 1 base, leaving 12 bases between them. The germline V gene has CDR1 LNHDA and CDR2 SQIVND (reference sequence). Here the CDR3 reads CACAGRSYNEQFF. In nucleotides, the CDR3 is TGTGCCTGCGCCGGGAGATCCTACAATGAGCAGTTCTTC.

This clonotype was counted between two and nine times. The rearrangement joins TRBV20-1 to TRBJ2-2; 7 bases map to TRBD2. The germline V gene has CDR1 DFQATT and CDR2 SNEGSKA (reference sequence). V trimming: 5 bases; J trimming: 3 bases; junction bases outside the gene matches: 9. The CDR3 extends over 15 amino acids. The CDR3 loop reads CSAHRSGTYTGELFF. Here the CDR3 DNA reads TGCAGTGCTCACAGGAGCGGGACCTACACCGGGGAGCTGTTTTTT.

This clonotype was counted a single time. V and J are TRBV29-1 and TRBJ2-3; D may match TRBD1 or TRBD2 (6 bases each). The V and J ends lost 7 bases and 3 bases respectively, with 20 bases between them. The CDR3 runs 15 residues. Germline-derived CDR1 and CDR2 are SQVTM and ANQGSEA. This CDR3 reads CSGEGGGRATDTQYF. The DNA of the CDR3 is TGCAGCGGAGAGGGGGGAGGTCGGGCTACAGATACGCAGTATTTT.

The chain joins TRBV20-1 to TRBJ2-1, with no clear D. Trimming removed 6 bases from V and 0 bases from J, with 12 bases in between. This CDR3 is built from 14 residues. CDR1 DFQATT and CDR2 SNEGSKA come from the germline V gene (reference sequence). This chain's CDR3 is CSASITSSYNEQFF. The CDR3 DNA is TGCAGTGCGAGTATTACCAGCTCCTACAATGAGCAGTTCTTC.

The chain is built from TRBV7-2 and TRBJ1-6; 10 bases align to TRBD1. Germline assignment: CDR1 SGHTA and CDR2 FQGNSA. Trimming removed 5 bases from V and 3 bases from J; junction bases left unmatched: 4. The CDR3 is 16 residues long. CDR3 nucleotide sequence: TGTGCCAGCAGCCCACGGGACAGGGGCTATAATTCACCCCTCCACTTT. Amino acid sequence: CASSPRDRGYNSPLHF.

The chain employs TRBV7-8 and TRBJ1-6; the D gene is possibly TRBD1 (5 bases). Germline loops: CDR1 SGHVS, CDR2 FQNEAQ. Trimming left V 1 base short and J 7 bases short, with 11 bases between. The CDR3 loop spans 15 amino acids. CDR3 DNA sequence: TGTGCCAGCAGCTTAGTTCCAGGGAGGAATTCACCCCTCCACTTT. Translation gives CASSLVPGRNSPLHF.

The chain's CDR3 is CASSAHQENTQYF. For the CDR3, the DNA is TGTGCCAGCAGTGCCCATCAGGAGAATACGCAGTATTTT. The V call is TRBV7-9, the J call TRBJ2-3; D is undetermined. The CDR3 covers 13 residues. Germline CDR1 is SEHNR and CDR2 is FQNEAQ (reference sequence). The V and J ends lost 6 bases and 7 bases respectively, with 14 bases between them.

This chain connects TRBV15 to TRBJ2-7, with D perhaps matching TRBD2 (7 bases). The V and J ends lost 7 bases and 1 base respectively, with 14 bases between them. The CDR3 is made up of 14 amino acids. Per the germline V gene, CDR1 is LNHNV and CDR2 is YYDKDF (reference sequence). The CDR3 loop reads CATNRGAGSYEQYF. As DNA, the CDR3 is TGTGCCACCAATCGGGGGGCTGGGTCCTACGAGCAGTACTTC. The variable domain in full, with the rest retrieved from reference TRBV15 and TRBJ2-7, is DAMVIQNPRYQVTQFGKPVTLSCSQTLNHNVMYWYQQKSSQAPKLLFHYYDKDFNNEADTPDNFQSRRPNTSFCFLDIRSPGLGDTAMYLCATNRGAGSYEQYFGPGTRLTVT.

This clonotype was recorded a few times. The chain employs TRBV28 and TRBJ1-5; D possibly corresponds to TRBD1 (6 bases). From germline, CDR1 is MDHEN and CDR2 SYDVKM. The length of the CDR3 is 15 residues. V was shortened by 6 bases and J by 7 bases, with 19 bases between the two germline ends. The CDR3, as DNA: TGTGCCAGCAGGTTGGACGTGACAGGCGCCCAGCCCCAGCATTTT. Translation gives CASRLDVTGAQPQHF.

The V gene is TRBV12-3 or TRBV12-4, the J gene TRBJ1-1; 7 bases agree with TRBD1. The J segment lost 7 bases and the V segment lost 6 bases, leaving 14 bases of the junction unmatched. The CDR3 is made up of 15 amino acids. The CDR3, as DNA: TGTGCCAGCAGGGAAAGGGGACAGCTATACGGTGAAGCTTTCTTT. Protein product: CASRERGQLYGEAFF.

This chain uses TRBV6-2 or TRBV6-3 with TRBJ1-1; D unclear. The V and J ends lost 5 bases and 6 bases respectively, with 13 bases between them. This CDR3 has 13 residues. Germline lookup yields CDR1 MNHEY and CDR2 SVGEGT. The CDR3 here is CASSPTSRSEAFF. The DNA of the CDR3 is TGTGCCAGCAGTCCTACAAGTCGGTCTGAAGCTTTCTTT.

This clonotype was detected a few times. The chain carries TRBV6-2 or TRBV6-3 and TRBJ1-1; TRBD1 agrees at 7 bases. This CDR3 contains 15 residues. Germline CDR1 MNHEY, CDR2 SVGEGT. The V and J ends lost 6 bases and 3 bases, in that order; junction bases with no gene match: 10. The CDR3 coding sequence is TGTGCCAGCAGGCGCAGGGGGATGCTGGACACTGAAGCTTTCTTT. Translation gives CASRRRGMLDTEAFF.